This T cell receptor beta chain was observed in a study of response to subunit inactivated influenza vaccine. V gave up 9 bases and J gave up 5 bases, with 14 bases separating them. Germline-derived CDR1 and CDR2 are SNHLY and FYNNEI. This CDR3 comprises 13 residues. TCRdb reprocessed the RT-PCR reads with MiXCR, giving one entry per CDR3 protein. Counted here are roughly 170,000 distinct CDR3 sequences, 7.5% to 10% occurring once; the ten biggest clones make up roughly 11%. This clonotype was obtained from a man between 50 and 59 years old who received an inactivated influenza vaccine. The chain couples TRBV2 to TRBJ2-1, with D hard to call. Sample: non-naive T cells sorted from PBMCs, taken on the day of vaccination. The CDR3 reads CASLKIRDNEQFF. The CDR3 bases are TGTGCCAGTCTAAAGATCCGGGACAATGAGCAGTTCTTC.